Reported below is one T cell receptor beta chain. The antigen is not known. This CDR3 has 13 residues. The V end was cut by 4 bases, the J end by 7 bases, with 10 bases between. Germline lookup yields CDR1 MNHEY and CDR2 SMNVEV (reference sequence). The sample originates from a study of cytomegalovirus exposure and HLA in healthy donors. About the study: Later analysis reported that the 120 validation repertoires shared the platform of the approximately 670 first-cohort repertoires. Study results and caveats: Cytomegalovirus-associated status was assigned to 150 or so TCR beta chains.

Produced via immunoSEQ multiplex PCR; TCRdb's table is partial and in-frame only. This table holds tens of thousands of clones, around 97% found once. This rearrangement joins TRBV27 to TRBJ1-4; D remains unclear. This clonotype originated in a young woman in good health and CMV-seropositive. Material for sequencing was PBMCs. The CDR3 spells CASSYGRGEKLFF. As DNA, the CDR3 is TGTGCCAGCAGTTATGGGCGGGGTGAAAAACTGTTTTTT. Based on the CDR3 plus reference TRBV27 and TRBJ1-4, the full variable domain is EAQVTQNPRYLITVTGKKLTVTCSQNMNHEYMSWYRQDPGLGLRQIYYSMNVEVTDKGDVPEGYKVSRKEKRNFPLILESPSPNQTSLYFCASSYGRGEKLFFGSGTQLSVL.